This is a list of T cell receptor beta chains from one sample in a study of cytomegalovirus exposure and HLA in healthy donors. Clones were sequenced by immunoSEQ multiplex PCR, and TCRdb holds only the in-frame ones, with some missing. The sample lists about 160,000 clones, 91% occurring once. The sample taken for sequencing was PBMCs. The receptors shown here come from a woman under 30 in good health and CMV-seropositive. CDR3s include the opening cysteine and the closing phenylalanine or tryptophan. The order of the fields is J gene, V gene, clone size, D gene, CDR3 DNA, CDR3 protein. A D gene is named only where the DNA matches it firmly. Some rows have no size entry. The others give once, few or many, or a class for an expanded clone.

TRBJ2-1	TRBV11-2	-	TRBD1	TGTGCCACCGGACAGGGGGATAATGAGCAGTTCTTC	CATGQGDNEQFF
TRBJ2-7	TRBV19	-	-	TGTGCCAGTAGTCCAGCATTTGTACAGGCTGACTACGAGCAGTACTTC	CASSPAFVQADYEQYF
TRBJ2-3	TRBV28	-	TRBD1	TGTGCCAGCAGTGTAGCAGGGGGCGGCGATACGCAGTATTTT	CASSVAGGGDTQYF
TRBJ2-1	TRBV11-1	-	TRBD2	TGTGCCAGCAAGGGATGGGGGGGAAACTACAATGAGCAGTTCTTC	CASKGWGGNYNEQFF
TRBJ1-6	TRBV6-5	-	-	TGTGCCAGCAGCCGAACAGGGAAAGGATCACCCCTCCACTTT	CASSRTGKGSPLHF
TRBJ1-6	TRBV5-1	-	TRBD1	TGCGCCAGCAGCCCCTTTCTCCCAGGGACAGACAATTCACCCCTCCACTTT	CASSPFLPGTDNSPLHF
TRBJ1-1	TRBV18	-	-	TGTGCCAGCTCACCTTCTACAGGGAACACTGAAGCTTTCTTT	CASSPSTGNTEAFF
TRBJ1-3	TRBV6-1	-	-	TGTGCCAGCAGTAAAGACGGGTCGTCGAGCTCTGGAAACACCATATATTTT	CASSKDGSSSSGNTIYF
TRBJ2-1	TRBV29-1	-	TRBD1	TGCAGCGTTGAAACCCGGGACAGGGGAATTCAGCAGTTCTTC	CSVETRDRGIQQFF
TRBJ1-3	TRBV7-9	-	-	TGTGCCAGCAGCCGCGGGGGGTCCCCACCCTCTGGAAACACCATATATTTT	CASSRGGSPPSGNTIYF
TRBJ2-3	TRBV4-3	-	-	TGCGCCAGCAGCCAAGAGAGGGCTAGCGAACGCACAGATACGCAGTATTTT	CASSQERASERTDTQYF
TRBJ2-1	TRBV6-5	-	TRBD2	TGTGCCAGCAGTTACACTAGCGGGGGTCCGAATGAGCAGTTCTTC	CASSYTSGGPNEQFF
TRBJ1-2	TRBV13	-	TRBD1	TGTGCCAGCAGCCCCGAACAGGGGGCATCCTATGGCTACACCTTC	CASSPEQGASYGYTF
TRBJ2-1	TRBV12-5	-	TRBD1	TGTGCTAGTGCTATCCTACCGGGACAGGGGGTCGATGAGCAGTTCTTC	CASAILPGQGVDEQFF
TRBJ2-1	TRBV7-9	-	TRBD2	TGTGCCAGCAGCTTAGAGGTCCAACTAGCGGGAGATGGTCATGAGCAGTTCTTC	CASSLEVQLAGDGHEQFF
TRBJ1-5	TRBV7-2	-	TRBD1	TGTGCCAGCAGTGGGTCAGGGGGCGACCAGCCCCAGCATTTT	CASSGSGGDQPQHF
TRBJ2-1	TRBV4-3	-	TRBD2	TGCGCCAGCAGCCAAACCGACGGGGGGAGACACTCCTACAATGAGCAGTTCTTC	CASSQTDGGRHSYNEQFF
TRBJ2-7	TRBV7-2	-	-	TGTGCCAGCAGCTCCCGACCAGGGGAGCAGTACTTC	CASSSRPGEQYF
TRBJ2-1	TRBV28	-	-	TGTGCCAGTGCCGAGTTCGATGAGCAGTTCTTC	CASAEFDEQFF
TRBJ2-3	TRBV4-1	-	-	TGCGCCAGCAGCCAAGATAAGAAGCGGCGCACAGATACGCAGTATTTT	CASSQDKKRRTDTQYF
TRBJ2-1	TRBV19	-	-	TGTGCCAGTAGTATAGGCAGGGTCTTGTACAATGAGCAGTTCTTC	CASSIGRVLYNEQFF
TRBJ2-7	TRBV29-1	-	-	TGCAGCATCCGGGACACAGCCTACGAGCAGTACTTC	CSIRDTAYEQYF
TRBJ1-1	TRBV6-1	few	TRBD1	TGTGCCAGCAGATACAGGGGGGGAGAAGCTTTCTTT	CASRYRGGEAFF
TRBJ2-4	TRBV27	-	TRBD2	TGTGCCAGCAGTTTACTCGGAGCTAGCGGAAACAAAAACATTCAGTACTTC	CASSLLGASGNKNIQYF
TRBJ2-5	TRBV5-8	-	-	TGTGCCAGCAGACCCCTATCGGGGGGCCTGGAGACCCAGTACTTC	CASRPLSGGLETQYF
TRBJ2-3	TRBV5-1	-	TRBD1	TGCGCCAGCAGGGTACAGGGGGCTTCAGATACGCAGTATTTT	CASRVQGASDTQYF
TRBJ2-3	TRBV12-1	-	-	TGTGCCAGCAGCTCCCCTAGCGGCGAGCAGTATTTT	CASSSPSGEQYF
TRBJ2-2	TRBV5-1	-	TRBD1	TGCGCCAGCAGCCTCCACCCGACAGGGCCGCCGAACACCGGGGAGCTGTTTTTT	CASSLHPTGPPNTGELFF
TRBJ2-2	TRBV4-2	-	-	TGTGCCAGCAGCCAAGAGGGGAGAGATAGTACCGGGGAGCTGTTTTTT	CASSQEGRDSTGELFF
TRBJ2-2	TRBV7-8	-	TRBD2	TGTGCCAGCAGCTTAGGGGGCGGGAGGCCCAACACCGGGGAGCTGTTTTTT	CASSLGGGRPNTGELFF
TRBJ2-5	TRBV7-9	-	TRBD1	TGTGCCAGCAGCGGGACAGGGCTTCAAGAGACCCAGTACTTC	CASSGTGLQETQYF
TRBJ1-2	TRBV6-5	once	TRBD1	TGTGCCAGCAGTTACGCCGGCGGGACAGGGGGGCGGGGCTACACCTTC	CASSYAGGTGGRGYTF
TRBJ1-1	TRBV27	-	TRBD1	TGTGCCAGCAGTTGGTACAGGGGAACTGAAGCTTTCTTT	CASSWYRGTEAFF
TRBJ2-2	TRBV9	-	TRBD1	TGTGCCAGCAGCGAGACAGGGTGGGCCACCGGGGAGCTGTTTTTT	CASSETGWATGELFF
TRBJ2-7	TRBV7-9	-	-	TGTGCCAGCAGCTCCCCGGAGGGGAGCTCCTACGAGCAGTACTTC	CASSSPEGSSYEQYF
TRBJ2-7	TRBV27	once	-	TGTGCCAGCAGTTTATTGGCGGGGCGGTACGAGCAGTACTTC	CASSLLAGRYEQYF
TRBJ1-1	TRBV19	-	-	TGTGCCAGTAGTGACATCCGTTGGACTGAAGCTTTCTTT	CASSDIRWTEAFF
TRBJ2-1	TRBV5-1	-	-	TGCGCCAGCAGCCCCGGGGGACCTCACGTCTATGAGCAGTTCTTC	CASSPGGPHVYEQFF
TRBJ2-1	TRBV9	-	-	TGTGCCAGCAGCGTAGGTTTACTAGCCGGTAATGAGCAGTTCTTC	CASSVGLLAGNEQFF
TRBJ2-1	TRBV25-1	-	-	TGTGCCAGCAGTGAGGCAGTTACGCAGTTCTTC	CASSEAVTQFF
TRBJ2-1	TRBV6-5	-	TRBD1	TGTGCCAGCAGTCGCTCGGGACAGGGGCACAATGAGCAGTTCTTC	CASSRSGQGHNEQFF
TRBJ2-5	TRBV30	-	-	TGTGCCTGGGGCAGGTCCTCGGCAGAGACCCAGTACTTC	CAWGRSSAETQYF
TRBJ2-5	TRBV6-1	-	-	TGTGCCAGCAGTGAATATGCCAGGGGATACCAAGAGACCCAGTACTTC	CASSEYARGYQETQYF
TRBJ2-7	TRBV28	-	TRBD1	TGTGCCAGCAGTTTCCCCGGGACAGGGTCCTACGAGCAGTACTTC	CASSFPGTGSYEQYF
TRBJ1-5	TRBV5-5	-	-	TGTGCCAGCAGCTTGGGGACAGCTAGCAATCAGCCCCAGCATTTT	CASSLGTASNQPQHF
TRBJ2-1	TRBV11-3	-	TRBD2	TGTGCCAGCAGCCCGAGAAAGGGACTAGCGAACTACAATGAGCAGTTCTTC	CASSPRKGLANYNEQFF
TRBJ2-3	TRBV11-3	-	-	TGTGCCAGCAGCTCCGGACAACTCACGACAGATACGCAGTATTTT	CASSSGQLTTDTQYF
TRBJ2-7	TRBV27	few	TRBD2	TGTGCCAGTGCTAGCGGGAGCGGGGAGCAGTACTTC	CASASGSGEQYF
TRBJ1-6	TRBV6-1	few	-	TGTGCCAGCAGCTCCCGACCAGGCCCAAGTTCACCCCTCCACTTT	CASSSRPGPSSPLHF
TRBJ2-7	TRBV4-2	-	-	TGTGCCAGCAGCCAAGATCTGGGGGGAGACGAGCAGTACTTC	CASSQDLGGDEQYF
TRBJ2-7	TRBV2	-	TRBD1	TGTGCCAGCAGTTACACGACGGGACAGATCTACGAGCAGTACTTC	CASSYTTGQIYEQYF
TRBJ2-4	TRBV9	-	-	TGTGCCAGCAGCGTAGGTGGGTGGGACTTCGCCAAAAACATTCAGTACTTC	CASSVGGWDFAKNIQYF
TRBJ2-2	TRBV27	-	TRBD2	TGTGCCAGCAGTTTGAGCGGGAGGCCCCTCACCGGGGAGCTGTTTTTT	CASSLSGRPLTGELFF
TRBJ1-5	TRBV15	-	-	TGTGCCACCAGCGGCACACCGGACATAAATCAGCCCCAGCATTTT	CATSGTPDINQPQHF
TRBJ1-1	TRBV7-8	-	TRBD1	TGTGCCAGCAGCTTAGCAACCCCCTCTTGGACAGGGGGCACTGAAGCTTTCTTT	CASSLATPSWTGGTEAFF